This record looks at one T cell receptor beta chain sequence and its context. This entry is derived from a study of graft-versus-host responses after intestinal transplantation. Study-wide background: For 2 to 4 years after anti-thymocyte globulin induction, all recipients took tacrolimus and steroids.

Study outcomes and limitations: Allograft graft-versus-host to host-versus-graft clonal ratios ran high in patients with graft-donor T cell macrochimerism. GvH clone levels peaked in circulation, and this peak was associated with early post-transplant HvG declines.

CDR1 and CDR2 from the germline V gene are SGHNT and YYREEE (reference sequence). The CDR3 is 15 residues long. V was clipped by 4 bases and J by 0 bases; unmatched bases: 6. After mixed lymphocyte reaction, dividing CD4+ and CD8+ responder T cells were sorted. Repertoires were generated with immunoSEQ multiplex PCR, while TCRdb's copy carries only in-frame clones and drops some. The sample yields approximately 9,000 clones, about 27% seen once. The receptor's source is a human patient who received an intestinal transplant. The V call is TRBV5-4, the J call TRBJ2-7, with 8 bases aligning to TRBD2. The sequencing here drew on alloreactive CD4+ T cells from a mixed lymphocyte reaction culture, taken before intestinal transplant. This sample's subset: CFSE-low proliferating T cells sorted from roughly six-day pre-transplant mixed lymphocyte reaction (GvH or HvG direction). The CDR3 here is CASSLRAGDSYEQYF. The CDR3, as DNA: TGTGCCAGCAGCCTCAGAGCGGGAGACTCCTACGAGCAGTACTTC.